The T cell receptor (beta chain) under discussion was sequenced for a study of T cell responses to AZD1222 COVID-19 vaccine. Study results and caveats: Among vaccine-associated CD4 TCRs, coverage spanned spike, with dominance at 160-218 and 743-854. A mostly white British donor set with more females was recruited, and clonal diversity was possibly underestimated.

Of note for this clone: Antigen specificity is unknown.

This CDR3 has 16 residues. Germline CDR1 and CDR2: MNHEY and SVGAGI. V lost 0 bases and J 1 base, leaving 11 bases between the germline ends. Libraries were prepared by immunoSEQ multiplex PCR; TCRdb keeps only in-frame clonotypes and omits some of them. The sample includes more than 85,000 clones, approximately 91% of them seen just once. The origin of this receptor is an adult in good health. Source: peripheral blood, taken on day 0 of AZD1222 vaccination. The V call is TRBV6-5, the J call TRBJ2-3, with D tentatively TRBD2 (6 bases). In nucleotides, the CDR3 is TGTGCCAGCAGTTACTCGAGCGGAGGGCGCACAGATACGCAGTATTTT. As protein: CASSYSSGGRTDTQYF.